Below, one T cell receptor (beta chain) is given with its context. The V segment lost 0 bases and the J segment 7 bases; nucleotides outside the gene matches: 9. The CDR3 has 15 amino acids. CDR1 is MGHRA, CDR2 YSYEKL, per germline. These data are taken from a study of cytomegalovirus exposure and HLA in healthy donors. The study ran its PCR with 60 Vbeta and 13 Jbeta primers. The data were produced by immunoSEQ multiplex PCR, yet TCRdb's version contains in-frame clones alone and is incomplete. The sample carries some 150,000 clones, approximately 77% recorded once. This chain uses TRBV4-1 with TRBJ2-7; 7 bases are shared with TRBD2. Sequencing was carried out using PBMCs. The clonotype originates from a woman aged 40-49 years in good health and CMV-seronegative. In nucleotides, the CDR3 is TGCGCCAGCAGCCAAGATGGGCTACCGGGGGGTGAGCAGTACTTC. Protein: CASSQDGLPGGEQYF.